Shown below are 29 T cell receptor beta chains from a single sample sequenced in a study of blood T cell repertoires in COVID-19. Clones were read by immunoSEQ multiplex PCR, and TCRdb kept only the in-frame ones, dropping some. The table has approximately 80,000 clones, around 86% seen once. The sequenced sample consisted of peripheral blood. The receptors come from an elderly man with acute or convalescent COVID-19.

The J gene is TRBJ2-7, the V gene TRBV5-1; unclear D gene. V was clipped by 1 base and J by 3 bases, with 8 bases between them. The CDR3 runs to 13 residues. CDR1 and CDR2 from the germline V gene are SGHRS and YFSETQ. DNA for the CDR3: TGCGCCAGCAGCTTGAGCCAGGACTACGAGCAGTACTTC. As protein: CASSLSQDYEQYF.

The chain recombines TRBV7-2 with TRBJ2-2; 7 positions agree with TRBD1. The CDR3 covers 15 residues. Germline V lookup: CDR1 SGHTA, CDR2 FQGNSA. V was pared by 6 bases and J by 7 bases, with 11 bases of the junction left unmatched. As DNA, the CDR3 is TGTGCCAGCAGTCGAACAGGGGTCCAAGGCGGGGAGCTGTTTTTT. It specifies CASSRTGVQGGELFF.

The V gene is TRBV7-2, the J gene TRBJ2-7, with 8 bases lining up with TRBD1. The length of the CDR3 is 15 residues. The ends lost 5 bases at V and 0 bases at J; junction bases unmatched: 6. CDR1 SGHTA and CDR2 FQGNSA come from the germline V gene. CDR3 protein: CASSPDRGDSYEQYF. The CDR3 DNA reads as TGTGCCAGCAGCCCAGACAGGGGTGACTCCTACGAGCAGTACTTC.

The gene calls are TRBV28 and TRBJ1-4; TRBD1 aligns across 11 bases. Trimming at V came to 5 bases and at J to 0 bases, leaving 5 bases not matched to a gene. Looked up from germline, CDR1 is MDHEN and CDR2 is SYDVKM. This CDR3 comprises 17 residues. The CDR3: CASSTMGQGATNEKLFF. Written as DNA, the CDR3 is TGTGCCAGCAGTACCATGGGACAGGGGGCAACTAATGAAAAACTGTTTTTT. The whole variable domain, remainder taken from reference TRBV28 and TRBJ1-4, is DVKVTQSSRYLVKRTGEKVFLECVQDMDHENMFWYRQDPGLGLRLIYFSYDVKMKEKGDIPEGYSVSREKKERFSLILESASTNQTSMYLCASSTMGQGATNEKLFFGSGTQLSVL.

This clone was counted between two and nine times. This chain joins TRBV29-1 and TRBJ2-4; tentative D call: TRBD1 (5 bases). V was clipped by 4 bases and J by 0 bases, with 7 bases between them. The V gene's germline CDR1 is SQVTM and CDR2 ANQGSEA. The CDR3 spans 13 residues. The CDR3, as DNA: TGCAGCGTTGTGGGGCTAGCCAAAAACATTCAGTACTTC. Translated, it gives CSVVGLAKNIQYF.

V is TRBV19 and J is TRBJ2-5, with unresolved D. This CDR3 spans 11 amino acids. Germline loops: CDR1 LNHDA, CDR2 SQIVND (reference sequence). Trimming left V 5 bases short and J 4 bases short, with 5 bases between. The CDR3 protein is CASSAGETQYF. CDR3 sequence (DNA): TGTGCCAGTAGTGCAGGAGAGACCCAGTACTTC.

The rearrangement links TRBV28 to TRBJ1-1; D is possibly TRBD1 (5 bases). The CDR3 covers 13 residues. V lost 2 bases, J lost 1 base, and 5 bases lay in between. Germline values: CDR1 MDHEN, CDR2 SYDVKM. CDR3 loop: CASSLQGNTEAFF. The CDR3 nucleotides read TGTGCCAGCAGTTTACAGGGGAACACTGAAGCTTTCTTT.

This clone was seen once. The CDR3 is CASSPGAAKASTGELFF. Written as DNA, the CDR3 is TGTGCCAGCTCACCAGGGGCAGCAAAGGCGAGCACCGGGGAGCTGTTTTTT. The gene calls are TRBV18 and TRBJ2-2; D perhaps matches TRBD1 (5 bases). V gave up 2 bases and J gave up 4 bases, with 17 bases separating them. Per the germline V gene, CDR1 is KGHSH and CDR2 is LQKENI. This CDR3 spans 17 amino acids.

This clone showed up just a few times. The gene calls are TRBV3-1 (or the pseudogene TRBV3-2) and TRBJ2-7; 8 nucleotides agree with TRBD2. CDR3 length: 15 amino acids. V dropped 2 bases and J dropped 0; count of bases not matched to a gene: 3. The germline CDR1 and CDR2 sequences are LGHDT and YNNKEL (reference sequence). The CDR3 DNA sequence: TGTGCCAGCAGCCAAACTAGCGGACCCTCCTACGAGCAGTACTTC. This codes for CASSQTSGPSYEQYF.

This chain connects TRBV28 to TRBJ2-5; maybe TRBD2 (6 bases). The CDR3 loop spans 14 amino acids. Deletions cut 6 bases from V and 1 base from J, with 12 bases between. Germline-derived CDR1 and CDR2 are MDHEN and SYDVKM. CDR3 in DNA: TGTGCCAGCAGGGACTTAGCGGTCCAAGAGACCCAGTACTTC. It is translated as CASRDLAVQETQYF.

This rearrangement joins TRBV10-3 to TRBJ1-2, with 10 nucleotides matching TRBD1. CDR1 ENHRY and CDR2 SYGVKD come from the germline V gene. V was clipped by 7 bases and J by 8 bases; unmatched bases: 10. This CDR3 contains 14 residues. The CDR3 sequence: CAIKPDRGLGGYTF. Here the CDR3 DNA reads TGTGCCATCAAACCTGACAGGGGGCTGGGCGGCTACACCTTC.

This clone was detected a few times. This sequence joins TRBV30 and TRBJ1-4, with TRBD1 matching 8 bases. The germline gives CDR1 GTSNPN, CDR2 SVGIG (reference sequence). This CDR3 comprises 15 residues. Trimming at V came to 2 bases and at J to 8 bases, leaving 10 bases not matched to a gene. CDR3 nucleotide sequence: TGTGCCTGGAGTCCCGGACAGGGAGATAGAGAAAAACTGTTTTTT. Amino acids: CAWSPGQGDREKLFF.

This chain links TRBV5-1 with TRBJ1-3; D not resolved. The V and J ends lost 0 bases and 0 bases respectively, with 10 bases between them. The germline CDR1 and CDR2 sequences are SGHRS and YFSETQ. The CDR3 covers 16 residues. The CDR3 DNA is TGCGCCAGCAGCTTGGGCACCGGAGACTCTGGAAACACCATATATTTT. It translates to CASSLGTGDSGNTIYF.

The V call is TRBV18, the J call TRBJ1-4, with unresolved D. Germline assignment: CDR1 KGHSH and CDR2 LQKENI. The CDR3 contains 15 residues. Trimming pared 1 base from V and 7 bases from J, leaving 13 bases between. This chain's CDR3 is CASSPRGIGSEKLFF. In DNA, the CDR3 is TGTGCCAGCTCACCACGAGGGATAGGAAGTGAAAAACTGTTTTTT.

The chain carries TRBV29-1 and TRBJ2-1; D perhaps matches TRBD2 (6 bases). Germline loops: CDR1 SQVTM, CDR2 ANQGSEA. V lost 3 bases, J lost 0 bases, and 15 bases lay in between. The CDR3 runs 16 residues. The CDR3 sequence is CSVELRGRSSYNEQFF. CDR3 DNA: TGCAGCGTTGAGCTACGGGGGAGGAGCTCCTACAATGAGCAGTTCTTC.

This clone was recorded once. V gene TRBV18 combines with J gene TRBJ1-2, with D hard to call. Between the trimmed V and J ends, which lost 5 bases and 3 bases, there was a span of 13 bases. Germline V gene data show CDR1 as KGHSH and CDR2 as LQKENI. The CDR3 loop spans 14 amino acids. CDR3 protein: CASSTNGGDYGYTF. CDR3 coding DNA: TGTGCCAGCTCAACTAATGGAGGTGACTATGGCTACACCTTC.

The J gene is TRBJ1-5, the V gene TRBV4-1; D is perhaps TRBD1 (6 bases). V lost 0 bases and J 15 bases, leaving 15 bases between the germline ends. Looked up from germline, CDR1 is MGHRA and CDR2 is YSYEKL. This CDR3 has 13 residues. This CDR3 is CASSQDDWGPRHF. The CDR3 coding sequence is TGCGCCAGCAGCCAAGATGATTGGGGGCCACGGCATTTT.

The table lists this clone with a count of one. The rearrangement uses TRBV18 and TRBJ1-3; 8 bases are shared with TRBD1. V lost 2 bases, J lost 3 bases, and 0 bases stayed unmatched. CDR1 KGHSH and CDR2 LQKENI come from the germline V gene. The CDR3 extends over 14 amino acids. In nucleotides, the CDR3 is TGTGCCAGCTCACCAGACAGGGGTGGAAACACCATATATTTT. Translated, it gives CASSPDRGGNTIYF.

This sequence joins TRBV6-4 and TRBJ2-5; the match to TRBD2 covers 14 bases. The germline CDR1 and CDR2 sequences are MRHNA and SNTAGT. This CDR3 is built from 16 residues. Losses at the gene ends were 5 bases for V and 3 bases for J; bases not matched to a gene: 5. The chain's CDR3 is CASSSGLAGDKETQYF. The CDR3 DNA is TGTGCCAGCAGTTCGGGACTAGCGGGAGATAAAGAGACCCAGTACTTC.

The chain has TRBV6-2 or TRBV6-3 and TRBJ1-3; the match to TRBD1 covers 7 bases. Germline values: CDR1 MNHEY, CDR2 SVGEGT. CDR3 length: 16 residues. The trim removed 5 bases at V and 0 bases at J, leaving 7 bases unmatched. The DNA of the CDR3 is TGTGCCAGCAGTCCACCCCGGGACAGCTCTGGAAACACCATATATTTT. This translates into CASSPPRDSSGNTIYF.

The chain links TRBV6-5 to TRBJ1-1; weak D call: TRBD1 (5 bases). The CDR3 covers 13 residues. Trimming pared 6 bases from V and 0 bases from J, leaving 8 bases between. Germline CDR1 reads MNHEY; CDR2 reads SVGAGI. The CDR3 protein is CASSRQMNTEAFF. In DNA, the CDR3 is TGTGCCAGCAGCAGACAGATGAACACTGAAGCTTTCTTT.

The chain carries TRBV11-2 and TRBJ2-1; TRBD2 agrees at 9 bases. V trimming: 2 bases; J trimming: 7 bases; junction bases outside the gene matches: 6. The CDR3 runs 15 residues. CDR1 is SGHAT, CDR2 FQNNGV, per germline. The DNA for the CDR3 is TGTGCCAGCAGCTTATCTAGCGGGAATAGAAATGAGCAGTTCTTC. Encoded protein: CASSLSSGNRNEQFF.

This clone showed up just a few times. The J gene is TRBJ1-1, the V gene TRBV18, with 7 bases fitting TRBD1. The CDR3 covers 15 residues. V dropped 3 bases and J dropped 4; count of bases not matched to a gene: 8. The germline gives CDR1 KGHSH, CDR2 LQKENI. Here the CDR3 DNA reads TGTGCCAGCTCACCCGCAACAGGGGAGAGCACTGAAGCTTTCTTT. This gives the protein CASSPATGESTEAFF. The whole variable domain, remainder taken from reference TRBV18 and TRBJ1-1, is NAGVMQNPRHLVRRRGQEARLRCSPMKGHSHVYWYRQLPEEGLKFMVYLQKENIIDESGMPKERFSAEFPKEGPSILRIQQVVRGDSAAYFCASSPATGESTEAFFGQGTRLTVV.

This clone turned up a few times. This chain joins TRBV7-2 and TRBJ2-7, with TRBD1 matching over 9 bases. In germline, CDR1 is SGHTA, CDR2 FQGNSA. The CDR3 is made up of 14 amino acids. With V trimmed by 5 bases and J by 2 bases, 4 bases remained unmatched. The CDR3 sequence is CASSGGQGPYEQYF. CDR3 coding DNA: TGTGCCAGCAGCGGGGGACAGGGACCCTACGAGCAGTACTTC.

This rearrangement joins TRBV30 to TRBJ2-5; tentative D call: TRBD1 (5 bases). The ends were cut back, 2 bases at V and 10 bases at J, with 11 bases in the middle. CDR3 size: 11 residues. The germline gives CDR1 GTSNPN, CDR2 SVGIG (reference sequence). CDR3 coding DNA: TGTGCCTGGAGTCAGGGATCGCACCAGTACTTC. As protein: CAWSQGSHQYF.

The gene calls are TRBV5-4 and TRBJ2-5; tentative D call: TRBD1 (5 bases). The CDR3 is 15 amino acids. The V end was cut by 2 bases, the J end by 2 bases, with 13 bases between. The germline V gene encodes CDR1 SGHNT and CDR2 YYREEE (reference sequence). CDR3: CASSFVRQQQETQYF. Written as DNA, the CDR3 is TGTGCCAGCAGCTTTGTTAGACAGCAACAAGAGACCCAGTACTTC.

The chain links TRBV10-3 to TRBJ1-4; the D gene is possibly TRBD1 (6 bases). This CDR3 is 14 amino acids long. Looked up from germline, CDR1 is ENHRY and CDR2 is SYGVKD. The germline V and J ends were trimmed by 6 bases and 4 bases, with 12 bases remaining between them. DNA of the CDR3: TGTGCCATCAGCCAAACAGGGATTAATGAAAAACTGTTTTTT. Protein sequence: CAISQTGINEKLFF.

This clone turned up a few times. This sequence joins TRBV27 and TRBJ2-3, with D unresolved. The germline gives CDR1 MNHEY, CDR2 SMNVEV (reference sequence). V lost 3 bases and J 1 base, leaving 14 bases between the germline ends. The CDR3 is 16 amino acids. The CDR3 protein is CASSFTLPRGTDTQYF. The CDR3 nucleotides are TGTGCCAGCAGTTTCACGCTCCCACGGGGCACAGATACGCAGTATTTT.

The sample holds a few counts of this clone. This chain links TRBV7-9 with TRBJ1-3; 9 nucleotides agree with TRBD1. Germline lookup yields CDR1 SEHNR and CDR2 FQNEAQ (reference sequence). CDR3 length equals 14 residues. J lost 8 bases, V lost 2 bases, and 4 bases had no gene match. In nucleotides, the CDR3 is TGTGCCAGCAGCTTAACAGGGGGCAGGGACACCATATATTTT. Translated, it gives CASSLTGGRDTIYF.